One and the same sample provided the 10 T cell receptor beta chains below, sequenced in a study of PD-L1 blockade in urothelial cancer (dated by TCRdb to the late 2010s). Libraries were built with the immunoSEQ multiplex PCR assay. TCRdb carries this immuneACCESS record with in-frame sequences only. Its versions omit some clonotypes, under half of them owing to an unresolved V gene in the studies checked, with the rest unexplained. The table for this sample lists 85,000 to 95,000 clones; about 90% of them were counted only once. 1.5% to 2% of the sample comes from the top ten. What this sample's time point label stands for: pretreatment peripheral blood. The sample here was PBMCs, taken around atezolizumab (anti-PD-L1) treatment. These receptors were collected from a man aged 55-75 years with urothelial cancer.

V gene TRBV7-2 combines with J gene TRBJ1-1, with 7 bases aligning to TRBD1. CDR1 is SGHTA, CDR2 FQGNSA, per germline. This CDR3 has 14 amino acids. V shed 3 bases, J shed 3 bases, and the junction held 4 bases outside the gene matches. DNA of the CDR3: TGTGCCAGCAGCTTGGGGACAGTGGACACTGAAGCTTTCTTT. It encodes CASSLGTVDTEAFF.

The rearrangement links TRBV6-4 to TRBJ2-5; no firm D call. Between the trimmed V and J ends, which lost 8 bases and 1 base, there was a span of 17 bases. This CDR3 contains 15 residues. CDR1 and CDR2 from the germline V gene are MRHNA and SNTAGT. CDR3 loop: CASVASDRFQETQYF. The CDR3 DNA sequence: TGTGCCAGCGTGGCCAGCGATAGGTTCCAAGAGACCCAGTACTTC.

V and J are TRBV7-2 and TRBJ1-2, with 7 bases identical to TRBD1. Germline-derived CDR1 and CDR2 are SGHTA and FQGNSA. V trimming: 5 bases; J trimming: 3 bases; junction bases outside the gene matches: 3. This CDR3 comprises 13 residues. As DNA, the CDR3 is TGTGCCAGCAGCCCTGACAGGGACTATGGCTACACCTTC. Amino acids: CASSPDRDYGYTF.

The V gene is TRBV7-2, the J gene TRBJ2-1; TRBD2 aligns across 8 bases. The CDR3 sequence is 16 residues long. The V and J ends lost 4 bases and 8 bases, in that order; junction bases with no gene match: 13. The germline V gene has CDR1 SGHTA and CDR2 FQGNSA. The CDR3 region has the DNA TGTGCCAGCAGCTCGTGGGGGACTAGGATGTCCCATGAGCAGTTCTTC. It codes for CASSSWGTRMSHEQFF.

The rearrangement joins TRBV28 to TRBJ1-6, with D possibly TRBD1 on 5 matching bases. The V end was cut by 6 bases, the J end by 3 bases, with 12 bases between. From germline, CDR1 is MDHEN and CDR2 SYDVKM. This CDR3 contains 15 residues. The CDR3 sequence is CASRIQENYNSPLHF. CDR3 sequence (DNA): TGTGCCAGCAGAATACAGGAAAACTATAATTCACCCCTCCACTTT.

The CDR3 nucleotides are TGTGCCAGTAGTATCCCCGGACAGAGCCGCTACGAGCAGTACTTC. Amino acids: CASSIPGQSRYEQYF. The rearrangement links TRBV19 to TRBJ2-7, with D possibly being TRBD1 (6 bases). Trimming shortened V by 3 bases and J by 3 bases, and 15 bases separated the two germline ends. Germline CDR1 is LNHDA and CDR2 is SQIVND (reference sequence). This CDR3 contains 15 residues.

The V gene is TRBV4-1, the J gene TRBJ2-2; tentatively, D is TRBD2 (5 bases). The CDR3 loop spans 17 amino acids. Trimming cost V 1 base and J 4 bases, with 16 bases left between them. The germline V gene encodes CDR1 MGHRA and CDR2 YSYEKL. As DNA, the CDR3 is TGCGCCAGCAGCCAAGGGGGTGCGGGTACGGGCACCGGGGAGCTGTTTTTT. Residues: CASSQGGAGTGTGELFF.

V is TRBV7-8 and J is TRBJ1-6, with TRBD1 as a possible D gene (6 bases). Germline values: CDR1 SGHVS, CDR2 FQNEAQ. Between the trimmed V and J ends, which lost 5 bases and 1 base, there was a span of 15 bases. CDR3 length: 17 residues. The CDR3 DNA follows: TGTGCCAGCAGCCCCCTCAGGGGTGGGTCCTATAATTCACCCCTCCACTTT. It yields the protein CASSPLRGGSYNSPLHF.

The gene calls are TRBV7-2 and TRBJ1-5; D gene ambiguous. Germline values: CDR1 SGHTA, CDR2 FQGNSA. CDR3 length: 14 residues. Trimming removed 4 bases from V and 0 bases from J, with 7 bases in between. The CDR3 sequence: CASSSINSNQPQHF. Here the CDR3 DNA reads TGTGCCAGCAGCTCAATCAATAGCAATCAGCCCCAGCATTTT.

The V gene is TRBV9, the J gene TRBJ1-1; possible D gene TRBD1, 6 bases. V lost 3 bases, J lost 1 base, and 10 bases lay in between. Germline-derived CDR1 and CDR2 are SGDLS and YYNGEE. This CDR3 is built from 14 residues. The CDR3 DNA reads as TGTGCCAGCAGCGACAGAGGGGGGAACACTGAAGCTTTCTTT. This codes for CASSDRGGNTEAFF.